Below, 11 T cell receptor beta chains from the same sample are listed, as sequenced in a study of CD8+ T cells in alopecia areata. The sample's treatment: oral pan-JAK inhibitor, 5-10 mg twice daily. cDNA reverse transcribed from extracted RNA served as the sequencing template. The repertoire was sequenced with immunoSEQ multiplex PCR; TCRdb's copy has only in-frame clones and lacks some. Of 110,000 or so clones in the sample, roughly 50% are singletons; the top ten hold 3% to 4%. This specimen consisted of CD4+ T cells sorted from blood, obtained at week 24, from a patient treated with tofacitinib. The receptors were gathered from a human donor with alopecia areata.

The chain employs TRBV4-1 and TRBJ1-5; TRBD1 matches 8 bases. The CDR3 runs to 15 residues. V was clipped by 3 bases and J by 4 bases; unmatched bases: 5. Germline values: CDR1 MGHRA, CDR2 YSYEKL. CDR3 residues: CASSQPGQVNQPQHF. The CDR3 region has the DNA TGCGCCAGCAGCCAGCCGGGACAGGTAAATCAGCCCCAGCATTTT.

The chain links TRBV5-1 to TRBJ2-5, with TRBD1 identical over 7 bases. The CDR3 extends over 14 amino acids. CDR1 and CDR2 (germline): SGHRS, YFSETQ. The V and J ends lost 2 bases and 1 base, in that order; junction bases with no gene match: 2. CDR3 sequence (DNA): TGCGCCAGCAGCTTAGGGACAGCCCAAGAGACCCAGTACTTC. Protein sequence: CASSLGTAQETQYF.

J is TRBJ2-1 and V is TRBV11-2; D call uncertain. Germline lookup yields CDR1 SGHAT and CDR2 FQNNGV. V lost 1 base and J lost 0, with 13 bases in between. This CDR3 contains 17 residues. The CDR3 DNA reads TGTGCCAGCAGCTTAGGTGGCAGCTCAAGCTCCTACAATGAGCAGTTCTTC. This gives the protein CASSLGGSSSSYNEQFF.

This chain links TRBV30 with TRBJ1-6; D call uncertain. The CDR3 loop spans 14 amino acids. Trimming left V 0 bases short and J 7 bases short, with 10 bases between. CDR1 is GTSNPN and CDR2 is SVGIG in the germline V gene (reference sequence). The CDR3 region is CAWSVVGINSPLHF. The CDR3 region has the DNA TGTGCCTGGAGTGTAGTGGGCATAAATTCACCCCTCCACTTT.

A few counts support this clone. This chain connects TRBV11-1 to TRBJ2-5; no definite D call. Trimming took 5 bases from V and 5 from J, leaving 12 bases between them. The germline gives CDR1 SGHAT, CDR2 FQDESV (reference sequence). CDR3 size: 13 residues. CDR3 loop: CASSEPGLETQYF. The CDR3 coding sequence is TGTGCCAGCAGCGAACCGGGTTTGGAGACCCAGTACTTC.

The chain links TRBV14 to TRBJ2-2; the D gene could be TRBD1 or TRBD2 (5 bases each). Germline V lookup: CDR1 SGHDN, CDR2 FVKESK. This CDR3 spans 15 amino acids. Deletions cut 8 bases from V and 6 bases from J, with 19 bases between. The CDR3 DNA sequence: TGTGCCAGCGGATCCGGGACGTCAACCGCCGGGGAGCTGTTTTTT. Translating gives CASGSGTSTAGELFF.

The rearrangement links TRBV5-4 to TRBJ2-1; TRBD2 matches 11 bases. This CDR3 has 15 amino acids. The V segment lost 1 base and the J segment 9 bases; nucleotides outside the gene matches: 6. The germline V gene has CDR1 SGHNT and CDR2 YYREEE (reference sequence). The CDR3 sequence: CASSLQLAGVVEQFF. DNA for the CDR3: TGTGCCAGCAGCTTGCAACTAGCGGGGGTCGTTGAGCAGTTCTTC.

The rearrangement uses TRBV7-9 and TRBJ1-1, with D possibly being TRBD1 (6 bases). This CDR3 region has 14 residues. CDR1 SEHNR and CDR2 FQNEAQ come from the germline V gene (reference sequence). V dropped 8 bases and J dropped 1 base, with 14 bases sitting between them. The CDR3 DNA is TGTGCCAGCGGAGTGAGGGGACAGAACACTGAAGCTTTCTTT. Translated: CASGVRGQNTEAFF.

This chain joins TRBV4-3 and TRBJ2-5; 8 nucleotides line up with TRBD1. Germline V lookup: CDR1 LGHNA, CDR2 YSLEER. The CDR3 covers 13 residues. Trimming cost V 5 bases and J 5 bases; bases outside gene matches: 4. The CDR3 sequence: CASSRQGLETQYF. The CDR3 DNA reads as TGCGCCAGCAGCAGACAGGGGCTGGAGACCCAGTACTTC.

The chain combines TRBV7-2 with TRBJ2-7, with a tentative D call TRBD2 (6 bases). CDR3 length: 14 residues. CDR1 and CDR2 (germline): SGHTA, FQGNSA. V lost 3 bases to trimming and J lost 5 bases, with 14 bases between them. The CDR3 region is CASSLRRGGDEQYF. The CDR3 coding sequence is TGTGCCAGCAGCTTGAGGCGGGGAGGCGACGAGCAGTACTTC.

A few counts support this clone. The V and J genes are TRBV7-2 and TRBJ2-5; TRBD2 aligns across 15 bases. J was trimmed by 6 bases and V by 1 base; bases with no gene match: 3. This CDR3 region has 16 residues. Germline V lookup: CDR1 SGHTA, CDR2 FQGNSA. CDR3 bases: TGTGCCAGCAGCTTAGATGGGACTAGCGGGGGGCAGACCCAGTACTTC. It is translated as CASSLDGTSGGQTQYF.